The 3 T cell receptor beta chains below were found in one sample sequenced in a study of T cells in Graves' hyperthyroidism and ophthalmopathy. Using RNA transcripts as the source, TCR beta CDR3 regions were amplified. Researchers ran a first-round RT-PCR on the TCR CDR3 using the HTBI primer set. Each CDR3 protein is one row after TCRdb ran MiXCR on the multiplex PCR reads. Of around 250,000 distinct CDR3 sequences listed, roughly 15% were seen once; the top ten hold approximately 12%. The sample consisted of blood. These receptors were collected from a middle-aged woman with Graves' hyperthyroidism that later progressed to Graves' ophthalmopathy.

The chain employs TRBV5-1 and TRBJ2-4; D gene uncertain. The CDR3 covers 15 residues. The V gene's germline CDR1 is SGHRS and CDR2 YFSETQ. Trimming shortened V by 4 bases and J by 0 bases, and 11 bases separated the two germline ends. The CDR3 DNA reads TGCGCCAGCAGCCCTACCCTACAAGCCAAAAACATTCAGTACTTC. Protein: CASSPTLQAKNIQYF. Variable domain in full (rest from reference TRBV5-1 and TRBJ2-4): KAGVTQTPRYLIKTRGQQVTLSCSPISGHRSVSWYQQTPGQGLQFLFEYFSETQRNKGNFPGRFSGRQFSNSRSEMNVSTLELGDSALYLCASSPTLQAKNIQYFGAGTRLSVL.

The chain combines TRBV15 with TRBJ2-3; D possibly uses TRBD1 or TRBD2 (5 bases each). V dropped 3 bases and J dropped 0 bases, with 10 bases sitting between them. The CDR3 runs 15 residues. CDR1 is LNHNV and CDR2 is YYDKDF in the germline V gene (reference sequence). In nucleotides, the CDR3 is TGTGCCACCAGCAGTCGGGACGAAAGCACAGATACGCAGTATTTT. Translating gives CATSSRDESTDTQYF.

The chain couples TRBV6-4 to TRBJ2-1; 10 bases map to TRBD2. This CDR3 comprises 13 residues. After removal of 4 bases from V and 9 bases from J, the junction contained 3 bases not matched to a gene. The V gene's germline CDR1 is MRHNA and CDR2 SNTAGT. The CDR3 spells CASSGLAGAEQFF. CDR3 coding DNA: TGTGCCAGCAGTGGCCTAGCGGGAGCTGAGCAGTTCTTC.